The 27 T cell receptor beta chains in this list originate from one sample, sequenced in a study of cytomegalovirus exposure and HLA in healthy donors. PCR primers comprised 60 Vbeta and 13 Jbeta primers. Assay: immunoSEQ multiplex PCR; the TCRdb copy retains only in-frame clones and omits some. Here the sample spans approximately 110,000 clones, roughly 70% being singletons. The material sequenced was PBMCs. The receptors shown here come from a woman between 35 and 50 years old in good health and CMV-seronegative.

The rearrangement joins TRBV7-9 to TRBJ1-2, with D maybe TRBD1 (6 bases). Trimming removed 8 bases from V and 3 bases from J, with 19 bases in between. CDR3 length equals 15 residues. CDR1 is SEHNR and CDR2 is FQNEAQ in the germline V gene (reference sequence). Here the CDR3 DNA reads TGTGCCAGCTCAACCGAGCGGGGGCGAGACTATGGCTACACCTTC. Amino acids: CASSTERGRDYGYTF. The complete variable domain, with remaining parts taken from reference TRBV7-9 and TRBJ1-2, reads DTGVSQNPRHKITKRGQNVTFRCDPISEHNRLYWYRQTLGQGPEFLTYFQNEAQLEKSRLLSDRFSAERPKGSFSTLEIQRTEQGDSAMYLCASSTERGRDYGYTFGSGTRLTVV.

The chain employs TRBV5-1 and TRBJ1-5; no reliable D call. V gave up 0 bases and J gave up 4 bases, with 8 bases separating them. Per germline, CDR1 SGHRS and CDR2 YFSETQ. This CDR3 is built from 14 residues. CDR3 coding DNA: TGCGCCAGCAGCTTGGGGGCAGAGAATCAGCCCCAGCATTTT. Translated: CASSLGAENQPQHF.

The CDR3 DNA reads as TGTGCCATCAGTGAGTCTGCGACAGGGGGCAGGAGTGGCTACACCTTC. Protein: CAISESATGGRSGYTF. This chain connects TRBV10-3 to TRBJ1-2, with 10 bases identical to TRBD1. J was trimmed by 7 bases and V by 0 bases; bases with no gene match: 8. The CDR3 spans 16 residues. The germline V gene has CDR1 ENHRY and CDR2 SYGVKD.

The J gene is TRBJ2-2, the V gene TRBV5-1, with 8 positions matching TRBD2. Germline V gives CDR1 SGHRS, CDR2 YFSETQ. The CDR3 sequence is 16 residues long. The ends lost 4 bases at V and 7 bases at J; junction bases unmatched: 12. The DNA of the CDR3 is TGCGCCAGCAGCGAGGGGACTAGTCCCACCGTCGGGGAGCTGTTTTTT. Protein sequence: CASSEGTSPTVGELFF. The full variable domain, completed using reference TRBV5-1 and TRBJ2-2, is KAGVTQTPRYLIKTRGQQVTLSCSPISGHRSVSWYQQTPGQGLQFLFEYFSETQRNKGNFPGRFSGRQFSNSRSEMNVSTLELGDSALYLCASSEGTSPTVGELFFGEGSRLTVL.

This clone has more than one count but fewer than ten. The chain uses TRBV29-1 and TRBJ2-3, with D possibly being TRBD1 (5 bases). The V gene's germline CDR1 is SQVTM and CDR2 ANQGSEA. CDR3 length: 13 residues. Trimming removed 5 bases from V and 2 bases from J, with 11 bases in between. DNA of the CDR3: TGCAGCGTTTCCAGGGCCCACACAGATACGCAGTATTTT. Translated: CSVSRAHTDTQYF.

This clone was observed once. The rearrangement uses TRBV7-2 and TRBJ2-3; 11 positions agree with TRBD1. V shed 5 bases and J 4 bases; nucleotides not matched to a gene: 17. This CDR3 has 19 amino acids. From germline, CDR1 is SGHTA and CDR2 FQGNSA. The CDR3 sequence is CASSTGQGASGQIADTQYF. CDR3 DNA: TGTGCCAGCAGCACTGGACAGGGGGCTAGCGGGCAGATCGCAGATACGCAGTATTTT.

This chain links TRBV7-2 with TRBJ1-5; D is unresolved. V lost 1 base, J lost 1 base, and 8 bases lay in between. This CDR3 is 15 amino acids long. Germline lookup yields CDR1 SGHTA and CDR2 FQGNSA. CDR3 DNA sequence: TGTGCCAGCAGCTTAGTGGGAGGGAGCAATCAGCCCCAGCATTTT. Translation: CASSLVGGSNQPQHF.

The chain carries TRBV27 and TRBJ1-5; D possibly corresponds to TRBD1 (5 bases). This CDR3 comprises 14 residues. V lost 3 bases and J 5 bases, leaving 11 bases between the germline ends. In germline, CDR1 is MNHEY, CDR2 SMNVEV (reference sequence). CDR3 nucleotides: TGTGCCAGCAGTTTCCGGGGGACCCATCAGCCCCAGCATTTT. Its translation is CASSFRGTHQPQHF.

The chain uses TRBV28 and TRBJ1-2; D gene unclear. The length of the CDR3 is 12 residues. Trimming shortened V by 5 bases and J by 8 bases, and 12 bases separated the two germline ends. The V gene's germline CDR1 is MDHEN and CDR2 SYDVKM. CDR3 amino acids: CASSRWAGGYTF. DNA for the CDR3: TGTGCCAGCAGTCGATGGGCGGGAGGCTACACCTTC.

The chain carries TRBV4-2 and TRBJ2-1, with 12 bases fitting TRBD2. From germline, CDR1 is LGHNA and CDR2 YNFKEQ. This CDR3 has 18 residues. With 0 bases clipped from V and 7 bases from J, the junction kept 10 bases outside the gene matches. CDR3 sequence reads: CASSQEVRLAGEVNEQFF. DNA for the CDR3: TGTGCCAGCAGCCAAGAGGTGAGACTAGCGGGAGAGGTAAATGAGCAGTTCTTC.

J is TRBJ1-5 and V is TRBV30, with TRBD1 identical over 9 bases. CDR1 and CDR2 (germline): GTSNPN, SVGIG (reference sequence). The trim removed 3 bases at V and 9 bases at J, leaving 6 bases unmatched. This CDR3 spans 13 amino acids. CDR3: CAWSLGQGTPQHF. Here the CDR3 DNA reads TGTGCCTGGAGCTTAGGACAGGGGACGCCCCAGCATTTT. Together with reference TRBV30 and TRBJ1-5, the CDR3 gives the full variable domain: SQTIHQWPATLVQPVGSPLSLECTVEGTSNPNLYWYRQAAGRGLQLLFYSVGIGQISSEVPQNLSASRPQDRQFILSSKKLLLSDSGFYLCAWSLGQGTPQHFGDGTRLSIL.

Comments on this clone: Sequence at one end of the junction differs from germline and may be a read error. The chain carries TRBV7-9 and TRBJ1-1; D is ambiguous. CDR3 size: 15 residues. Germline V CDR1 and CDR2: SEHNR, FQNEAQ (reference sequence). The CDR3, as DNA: TGTTCCAGCAGCTTAGTGATGGGAGCGAACACTGAAGCTTTCTTT. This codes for CSSSLVMGANTEAFF.

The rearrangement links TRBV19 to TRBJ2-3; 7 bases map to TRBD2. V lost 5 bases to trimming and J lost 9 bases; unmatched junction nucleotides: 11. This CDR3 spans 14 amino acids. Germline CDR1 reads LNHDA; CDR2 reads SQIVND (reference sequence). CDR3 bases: TGTGCCAGTAGTTTAGCGGGCGGCCCGGGAACGCAGTATTTT. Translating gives CASSLAGGPGTQYF.

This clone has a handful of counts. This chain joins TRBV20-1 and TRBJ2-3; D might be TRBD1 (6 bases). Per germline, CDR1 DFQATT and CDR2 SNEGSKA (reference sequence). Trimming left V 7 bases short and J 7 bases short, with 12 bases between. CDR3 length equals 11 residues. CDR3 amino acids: CSGMGANTQYF. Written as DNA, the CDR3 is TGCAGTGGAATGGGGGCTAATACGCAGTATTTT.

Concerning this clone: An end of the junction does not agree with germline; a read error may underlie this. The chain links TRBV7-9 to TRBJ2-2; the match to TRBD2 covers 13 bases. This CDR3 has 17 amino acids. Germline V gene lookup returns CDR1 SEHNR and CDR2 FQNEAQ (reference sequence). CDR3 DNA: TGTTCCAGCAGCTTAACTAGCGGGGGGGTGACCGCCGGGGAGCTGTTTTTT. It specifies CSSSLTSGGVTAGELFF.

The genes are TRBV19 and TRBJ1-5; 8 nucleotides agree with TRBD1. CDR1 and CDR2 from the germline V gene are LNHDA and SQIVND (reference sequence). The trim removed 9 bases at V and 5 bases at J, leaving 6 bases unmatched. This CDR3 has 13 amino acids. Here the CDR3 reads CASRTGLYQPQHF. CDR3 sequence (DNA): TGTGCCAGCAGGACAGGGCTTTATCAGCCCCAGCATTTT.

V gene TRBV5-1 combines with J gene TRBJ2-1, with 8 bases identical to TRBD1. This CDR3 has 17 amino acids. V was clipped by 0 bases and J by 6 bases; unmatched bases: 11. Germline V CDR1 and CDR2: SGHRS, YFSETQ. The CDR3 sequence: CASSLDYPGQGVNEQFF. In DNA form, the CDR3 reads TGCGCCAGCAGCTTGGACTACCCAGGACAGGGAGTCAATGAGCAGTTCTTC. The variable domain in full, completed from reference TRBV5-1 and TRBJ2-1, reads KAGVTQTPRYLIKTRGQQVTLSCSPISGHRSVSWYQQTPGQGLQFLFEYFSETQRNKGNFPGRFSGRQFSNSRSEMNVSTLELGDSALYLCASSLDYPGQGVNEQFFGPGTRLTVL.

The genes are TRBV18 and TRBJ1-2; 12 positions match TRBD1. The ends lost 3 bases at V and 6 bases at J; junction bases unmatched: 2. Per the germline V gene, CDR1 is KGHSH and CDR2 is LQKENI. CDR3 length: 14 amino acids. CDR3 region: CASSPGQGADGYTF. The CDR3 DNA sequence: TGTGCCAGCTCACCGGGACAGGGGGCGGATGGCTACACCTTC.

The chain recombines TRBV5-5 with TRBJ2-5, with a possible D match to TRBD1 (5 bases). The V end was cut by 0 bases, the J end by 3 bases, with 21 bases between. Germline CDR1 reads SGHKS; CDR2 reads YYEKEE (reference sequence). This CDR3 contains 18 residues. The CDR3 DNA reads TGTGCCAGCAGCTTGGCCCCCCTCTTCGCAGGGATGAAAGAGACCCAGTACTTC. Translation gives CASSLAPLFAGMKETQYF.

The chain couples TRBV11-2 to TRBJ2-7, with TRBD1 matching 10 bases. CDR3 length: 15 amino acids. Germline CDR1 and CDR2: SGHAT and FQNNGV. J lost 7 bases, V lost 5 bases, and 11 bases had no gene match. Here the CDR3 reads CASSQRGTGVNEQYF. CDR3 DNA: TGTGCCAGCAGCCAACGGGGGACAGGGGTTAATGAGCAGTACTTC. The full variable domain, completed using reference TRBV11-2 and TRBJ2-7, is EAGVAQSPRYKIIEKRQSVAFWCNPISGHATLYWYQQILGQGPKLLIQFQNNGVVDDSQLPKDRFSAERLKGVDSTLKIQPAKLEDSAVYLCASSQRGTGVNEQYFGPGTRLTVT.

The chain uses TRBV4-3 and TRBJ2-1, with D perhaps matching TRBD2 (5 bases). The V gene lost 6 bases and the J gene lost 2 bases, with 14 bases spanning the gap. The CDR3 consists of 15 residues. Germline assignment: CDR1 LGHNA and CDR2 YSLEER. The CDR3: CASRPTRGPYNEQFF. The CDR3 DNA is TGCGCCAGCAGACCCACTAGAGGACCCTACAATGAGCAGTTCTTC.

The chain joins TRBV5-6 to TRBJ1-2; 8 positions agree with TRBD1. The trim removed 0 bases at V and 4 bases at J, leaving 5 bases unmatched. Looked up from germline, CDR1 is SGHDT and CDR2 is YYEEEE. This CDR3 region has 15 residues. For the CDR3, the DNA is TGTGCCAGCAGCTTGGGGACAGGGATGGGCTATGGCTACACCTTC. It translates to CASSLGTGMGYGYTF.

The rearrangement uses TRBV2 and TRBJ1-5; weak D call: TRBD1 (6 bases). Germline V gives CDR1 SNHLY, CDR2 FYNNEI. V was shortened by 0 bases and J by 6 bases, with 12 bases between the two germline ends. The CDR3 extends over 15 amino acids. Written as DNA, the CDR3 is TGTGCCAGCAGTGAAGCGAAGGGGGTCCCTCAGCCCCAGCATTTT. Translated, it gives CASSEAKGVPQPQHF. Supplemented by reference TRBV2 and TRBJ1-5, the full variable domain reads EPEVTQTPSHQVTQMGQEVILRCVPISNHLYFYWYRQILGQKVEFLVSFYNNEISEKSEIFDDQFSVERPDGSNFTLKIRSTKLEDSAMYFCASSEAKGVPQPQHFGDGTRLSIL.

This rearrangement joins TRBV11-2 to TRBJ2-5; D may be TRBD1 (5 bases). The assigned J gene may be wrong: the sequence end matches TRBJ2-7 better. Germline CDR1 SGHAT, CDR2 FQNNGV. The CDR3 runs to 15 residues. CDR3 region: CASAKGWQGDNEQYF. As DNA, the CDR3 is TGTGCCAGCGCTAAGGGTTGGCAGGGTGATAACGAGCAGTACTTC.

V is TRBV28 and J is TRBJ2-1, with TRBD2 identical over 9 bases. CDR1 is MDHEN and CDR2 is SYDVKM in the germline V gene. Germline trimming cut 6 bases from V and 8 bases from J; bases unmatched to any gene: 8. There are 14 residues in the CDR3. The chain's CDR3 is CASRTGTSIYEQFF. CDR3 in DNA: TGTGCCAGCAGAACCGGGACTAGCATTTATGAGCAGTTCTTC.

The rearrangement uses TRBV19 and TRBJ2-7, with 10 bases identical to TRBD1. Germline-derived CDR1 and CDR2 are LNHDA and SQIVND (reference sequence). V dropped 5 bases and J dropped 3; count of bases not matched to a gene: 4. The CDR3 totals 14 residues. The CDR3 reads CASSRTGGGYEQYF. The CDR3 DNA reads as TGTGCCAGTAGTCGGACAGGGGGAGGCTACGAGCAGTACTTC.

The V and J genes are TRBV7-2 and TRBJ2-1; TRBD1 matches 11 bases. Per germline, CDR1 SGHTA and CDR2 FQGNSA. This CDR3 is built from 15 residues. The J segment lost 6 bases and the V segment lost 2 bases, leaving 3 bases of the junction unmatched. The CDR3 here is CASSLMGTGGNEQFF. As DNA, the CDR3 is TGTGCCAGCAGCTTAATGGGGACAGGGGGCAATGAGCAGTTCTTC.